The 10 T cell receptor beta chains reported below all come from one sample, sequenced in a study of Graves' ophthalmopathy and Graves' hyperthyroidism (dated by TCRdb to 2016 to 2018). These reads were obtained on an Illumina HiSeq 2000. For repertoire sequencing, TCR beta CDR3 regions were amplified from RNA transcripts. HTBI primers and the Qiagen OneStep RT-PCR kit were used in a first-round RT-PCR, which was followed by a second-round multiplex PCR, size selection and purification. Through fastp at Q25 and MiXCR, TCRdb rebuilt clones from the public reads, retaining in-frame beta chains. Each record represents a unique CDR3 protein, reported with the most common genes and DNA among its rows. For this sample there are around 670,000 distinct CDR3 sequences; 40% appear just once. The top ten constitute 40% to 55% of the sample. The sample taken for sequencing was peripheral blood. Receptors were obtained from an adult man with Graves' ophthalmopathy.

This clonotype appeared a few times. This chain links TRBV3-1 with TRBJ1-2, with 10 bases matching TRBD1. CDR1 is LGHDT and CDR2 is YNNKEL in the germline V gene (reference sequence). V lost 2 bases, J lost 8 bases, and 5 bases stayed unmatched. CDR3 length: 14 amino acids. CDR3 sequence: CASSQRDRGRGYTF. The DNA of the CDR3 is TGTGCCAGCAGCCAACGGGACAGGGGACGCGGCTACACCTTC. The whole variable domain, remainder taken from reference TRBV3-1 and TRBJ1-2, is DTAVSQTPKYLVTQMGNDKSIKCEQNLGHDTMYWYKQDSKKFLKIMFSYNNKELIINETVPNRFSPKSPDKAHLNLHINSLELGDSAVYFCASSQRDRGRGYTFGSGTRLTVV.

The V call is TRBV20-1, the J call TRBJ2-7; 10 positions match TRBD2. From germline, CDR1 is DFQATT and CDR2 SNEGSKA (reference sequence). V shed 3 bases and J 7 bases; nucleotides not matched to a gene: 9. This CDR3 comprises 14 residues. The CDR3 sequence is CSASSLAGVLEQYF. For the CDR3, the DNA is TGCAGTGCTAGTAGTCTAGCGGGGGTTCTAGAGCAGTACTTC.

The chain combines TRBV4-2 with TRBJ2-7; D ambiguous. V lost 1 base and J 7 bases, leaving 17 bases between the germline ends. The CDR3 spans 15 residues. CDR1 is LGHNA and CDR2 is YNFKEQ in the germline V gene. The CDR3 protein is CASSQGLRNPSEQYF. CDR3 coding DNA: TGTGCCAGCAGCCAAGGACTTCGGAACCCCTCTGAGCAGTACTTC.

This clonotype appeared many times. The J gene is TRBJ1-1, the V gene TRBV2, with D hard to call. This CDR3 region has 13 residues. V lost 5 bases, J lost 4 bases, and 11 bases lay in between. CDR1 is SNHLY, CDR2 FYNNEI, per germline. The CDR3 DNA reads TGTGCCAGCAGTATCGGACCGGTCACTGAAGCTTTCTTT. Protein: CASSIGPVTEAFF.

V and J are TRBV9 and TRBJ2-7, with D unclear. This CDR3 spans 13 amino acids. Trimming removed 4 bases from V and 3 bases from J, with 11 bases in between. Germline V gene sequence: CDR1 SGDLS, CDR2 YYNGEE. In nucleotides, the CDR3 is TGTGCCAGCAGCCAAGTATCGGGCTACGAGCAGTACTTC. It is translated as CASSQVSGYEQYF.

The chain is built from TRBV15 and TRBJ2-5; no definite D call. The germline V and J ends were trimmed by 6 bases and 5 bases, with 16 bases remaining between them. The germline V gene encodes CDR1 LNHNV and CDR2 YYDKDF (reference sequence). The CDR3 consists of 14 residues. Written as DNA, the CDR3 is TGTGCCACCAGTCTTGGACCGTCAGTGGAGACCCAGTACTTC. Amino acids: CATSLGPSVETQYF.

This clonotype has only a few counts. This may stem from a read error, because a much larger clone lies one nucleotide away. V gene TRBV7-9 combines with J gene TRBJ1-1; D gene uncertain. CDR3 length: 13 amino acids. CDR1 SEHNR and CDR2 FQNEAQ come from the germline V gene (reference sequence). The CDR3 sequence: CAGSSRANTEAFF. The DNA for the CDR3 is TGTGCCGGCAGCTCGAGGGCCAACACTGAAGCTTTCTTT.

This clonotype has more than one count but fewer than ten. This chain joins TRBV6-1 and TRBJ2-5; 8 bases fit TRBD1. The CDR3 is 14 residues long. The trim removed 5 bases at V and 4 bases at J, leaving 6 bases unmatched. Germline loops: CDR1 MNHNS, CDR2 SASEGT. DNA for the CDR3: TGTGCCAGCAGTTACCGGCAGGGGGCAGAGACCCAGTACTTC. Translated, it gives CASSYRQGAETQYF.

This clonotype was observed a single time. The chain couples TRBV6-5 to TRBJ1-4; D perhaps matches TRBD1 (6 bases). The germline V gene encodes CDR1 MNHEY and CDR2 SVGAGI. With 2 bases removed from V and 4 bases from J, the gap between germline ends came to 11 bases. The CDR3 is made up of 15 amino acids. CDR3 coding DNA: TGTGCCAGCAGTTACGCAGGGGAGGATAATGAAAAACTGTTTTTT. It translates to CASSYAGEDNEKLFF.

A remark on this clonotype: One end of the junction does not line up with germline, which may come from a read error. This sequence joins TRBV24-1 and TRBJ1-5, with a weak D call TRBD1 (5 bases). CDR3 size: 17 residues. The germline gives CDR1 KGHDR, CDR2 SFDVKD. CDR3 sequence (DNA): TGTGCCAGCAGTTACTCGGCGGGGCTGTTTGGCAATCAGCCCCAGCATTTT. Protein: CASSYSAGLFGNQPQHF.